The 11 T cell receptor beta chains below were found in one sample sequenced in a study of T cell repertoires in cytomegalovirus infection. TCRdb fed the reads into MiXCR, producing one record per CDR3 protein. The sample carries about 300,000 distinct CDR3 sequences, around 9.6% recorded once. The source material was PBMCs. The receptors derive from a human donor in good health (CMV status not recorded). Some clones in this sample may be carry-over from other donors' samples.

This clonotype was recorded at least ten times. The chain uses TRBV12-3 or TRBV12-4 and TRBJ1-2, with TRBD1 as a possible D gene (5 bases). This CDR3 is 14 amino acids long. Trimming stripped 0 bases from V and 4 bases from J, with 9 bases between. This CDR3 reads CASSLAQGGYGYTF. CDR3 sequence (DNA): TGTGCCAGCAGTTTAGCGCAGGGTGGCTATGGCTACACCTTC.

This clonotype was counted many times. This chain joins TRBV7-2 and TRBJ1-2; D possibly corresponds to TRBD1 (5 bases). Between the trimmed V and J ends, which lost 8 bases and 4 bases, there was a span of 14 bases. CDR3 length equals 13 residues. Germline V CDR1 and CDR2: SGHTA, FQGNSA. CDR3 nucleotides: TGTGCCAGCTCTGAAGGCAGGGTCTATGGCTACACCTTC. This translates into CASSEGRVYGYTF.

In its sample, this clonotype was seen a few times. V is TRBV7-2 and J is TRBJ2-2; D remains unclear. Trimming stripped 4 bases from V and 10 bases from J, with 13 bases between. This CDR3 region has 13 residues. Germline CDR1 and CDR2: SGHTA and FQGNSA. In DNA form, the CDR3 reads TGTGCCAGCAGCTGGACCTTAGGAGTGGAGCTGTTTTTT. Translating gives CASSWTLGVELFF.

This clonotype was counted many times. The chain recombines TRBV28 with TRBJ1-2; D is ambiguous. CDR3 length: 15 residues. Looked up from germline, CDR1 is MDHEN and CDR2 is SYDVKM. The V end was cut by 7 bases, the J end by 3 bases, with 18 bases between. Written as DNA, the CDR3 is TGTGCCAGCACCCCAAACTTCCGGCGACACTATGGCTACACCTTC. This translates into CASTPNFRRHYGYTF.

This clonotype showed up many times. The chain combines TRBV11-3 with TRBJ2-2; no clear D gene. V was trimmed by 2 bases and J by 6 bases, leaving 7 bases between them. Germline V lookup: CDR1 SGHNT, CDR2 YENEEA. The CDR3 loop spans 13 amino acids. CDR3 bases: TGTGCCAGCAGCTTAAGTGTGTCCGGGGAGCTGTTTTTT. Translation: CASSLSVSGELFF.

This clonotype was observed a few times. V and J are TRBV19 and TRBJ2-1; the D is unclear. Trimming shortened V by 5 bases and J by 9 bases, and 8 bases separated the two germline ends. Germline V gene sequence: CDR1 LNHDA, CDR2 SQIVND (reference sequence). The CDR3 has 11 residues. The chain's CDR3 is CASSLGFEQFF. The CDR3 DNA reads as TGTGCCAGTAGTCTAGGGTTTGAGCAGTTCTTC.

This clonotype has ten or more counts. CDR3 region: CASGGPVEGGHEQYV. Here the CDR3 DNA reads TGCGCCAGCGGCGGACCCGTAGAGGGGGGCCACGAGCAGTACGTC. J is TRBJ2-7 and V is TRBV5-1; D is perhaps TRBD1 or TRBD2 (6 bases each). The germline V gene encodes CDR1 SGHRS and CDR2 YFSETQ. V was trimmed by 7 bases and J by 5 bases, leaving 22 bases between them. The CDR3 runs to 15 residues.

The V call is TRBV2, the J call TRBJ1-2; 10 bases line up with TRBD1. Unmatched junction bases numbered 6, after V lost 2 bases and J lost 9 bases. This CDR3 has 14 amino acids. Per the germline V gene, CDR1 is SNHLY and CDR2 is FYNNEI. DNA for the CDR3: TGTGCCAGCAGTGAATCCCGGGACAGGGGAAGCTACACCTTC. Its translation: CASSESRDRGSYTF.

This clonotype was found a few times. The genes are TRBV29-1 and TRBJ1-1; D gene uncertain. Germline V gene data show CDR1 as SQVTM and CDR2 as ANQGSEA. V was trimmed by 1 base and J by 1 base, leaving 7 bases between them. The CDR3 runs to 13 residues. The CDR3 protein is CSVEVQKNTEAFF. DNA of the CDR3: TGCAGCGTTGAAGTACAGAAGAACACTGAAGCTTTCTTT. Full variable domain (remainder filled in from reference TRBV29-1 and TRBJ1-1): SAVISQKPSRDICQRGTSLTIQCQVDSQVTMMFWYRQQPGQSLTLIATANQGSEATYESGFVIDKFPISRPNLTFSTLTVSNMSPEDSSIYLCSVEVQKNTEAFFGQGTRLTVV.

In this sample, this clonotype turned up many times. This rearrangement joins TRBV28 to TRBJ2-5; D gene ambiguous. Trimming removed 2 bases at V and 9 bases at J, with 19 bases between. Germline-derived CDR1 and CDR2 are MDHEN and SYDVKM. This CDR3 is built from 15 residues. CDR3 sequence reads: CASSLRPARQTPQYF. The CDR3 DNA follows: TGTGCCAGCAGTTTAAGGCCCGCGCGGCAAACGCCCCAGTACTTC.

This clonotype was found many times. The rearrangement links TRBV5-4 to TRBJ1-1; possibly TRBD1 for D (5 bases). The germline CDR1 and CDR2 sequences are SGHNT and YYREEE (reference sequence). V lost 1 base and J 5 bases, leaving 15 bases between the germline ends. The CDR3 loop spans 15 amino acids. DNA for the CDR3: TGTGCCAGCAGCTTGTACTACCAGGGCGTAACTGAAGCTTTCTTT. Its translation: CASSLYYQGVTEAFF.